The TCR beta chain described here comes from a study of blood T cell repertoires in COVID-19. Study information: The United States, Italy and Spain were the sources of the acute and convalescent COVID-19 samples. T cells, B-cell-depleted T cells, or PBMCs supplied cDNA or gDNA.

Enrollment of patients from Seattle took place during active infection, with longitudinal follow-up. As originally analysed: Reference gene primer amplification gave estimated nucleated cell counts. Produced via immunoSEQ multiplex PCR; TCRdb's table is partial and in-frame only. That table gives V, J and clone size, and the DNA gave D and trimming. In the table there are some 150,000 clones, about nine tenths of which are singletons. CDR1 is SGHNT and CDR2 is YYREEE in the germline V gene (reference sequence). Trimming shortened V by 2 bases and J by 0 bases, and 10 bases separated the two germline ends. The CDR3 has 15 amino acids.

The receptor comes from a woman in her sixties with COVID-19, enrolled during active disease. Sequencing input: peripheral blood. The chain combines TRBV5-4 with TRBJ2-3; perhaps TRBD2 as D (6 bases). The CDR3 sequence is CASSFYGRSTDTQYF. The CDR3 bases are TGTGCCAGCAGCTTTTATGGGAGGAGCACAGATACGCAGTATTTT.